The T cell receptor beta chain under discussion was sequenced for a study of beta chain features in type 1 diabetes. Study-level information: Sorted cells examined across all samples numbered 95 million to 120 million. Study conclusions and caveats: There was a moderate but significant shortening of TCRB CDR3s in all four CD4+ subsets of Type 1 diabetes patients.

Sequencing targeted expressed TCRB transcripts, as all isolated RNA had been reverse transcribed. Generated by immunoSEQ multiplex PCR, the TCRdb table keeps only in-frame clones and is missing some. Among about 700,000 clones listed, roughly an eighth were seen once. Naive, central memory, regulatory and stem cell-like memory cells within the CD4+ compartment were sorted using CD45RO/CCR7/CD25/CD127/CD95/CD27. Trimming took 8 bases from V and 7 from J, leaving 15 bases between them. Germline values: CDR1 LNHNV, CDR2 YYDKDF (reference sequence). The CDR3 is 13 amino acids. Details on this clone: What it binds is not known.

The chain carries TRBV15 and TRBJ1-3, with unresolved D. The receptor was isolated from a man between 18 and 29 years old with type 1 diabetes. Input material: naive CD4+ T cells from blood. The CDR3 region is CATSDGSSNTIYF. The DNA of the CDR3 is TGTGCCACCTCGGACGGATCGAGCAACACCATATATTTT.